Listed below are T cell receptor beta chains from one sample, sequenced in a study of T cells in Graves' hyperthyroidism and ophthalmopathy. Each CDR3 protein gets one entry after TCRdb re-called the multiplex PCR reads with MiXCR. The sample lists a few hundred thousand distinct CDR3 sequences, around 15% occurring once. The sequenced material came from blood. Source of these receptors: a woman younger than 30 with Graves' hyperthyroidism. Each CDR3 is given with its conserved first and last residue. Each record gives: D gene, clone size, CDR3 length, J gene, V gene, CDR3 protein, CDR3 DNA. The D gene is left open where the match is weak. Size is stated for part of the rows, as once, few or many counts, or as a class when the clone is expanded.

d_gene: -; abundance: few; len: 15; j_gene: TRBJ1-5; v_gene: TRBV7-9; CDR3aa: CASSLVGGNGQPQHF; CDR3nt: TGTGCCAGCAGCTTAGTTGGGGGGAATGGGCAGCCCCAGCATTTT
d_gene: TRBD1; abundance: many; len: 15; j_gene: TRBJ1-1; v_gene: TRBV20-1; CDR3aa: CSARRLDRGRTEAFF; CDR3nt: TGCAGTGCTAGACGCCTCGACAGGGGGAGGACTGAAGCTTTCTTT
d_gene: TRBD1; abundance: many; len: 16; j_gene: TRBJ2-3; v_gene: TRBV29-1; CDR3aa: CSATPRDRGTTDTQYF; CDR3nt: TGCAGCGCTACACCCCGGGACAGGGGGACTACAGATACGCAGTATTTT
d_gene: -; abundance: few; len: 16; j_gene: TRBJ2-1; v_gene: TRBV6-2/TRBV6-3; CDR3aa: CASSPQPGATYNEQFF; CDR3nt: TGTGCCAGCAGCCCCCAGCCGGGGGCCACCTACAATGAGCAGTTCTTC
d_gene: -; abundance: many; len: 12; j_gene: TRBJ2-6; v_gene: TRBV28; CDR3aa: CASSLGRGVLTF; CDR3nt: TGTGCCAGCAGTCTAGGACGGGGCGTCCTGACTTTC
d_gene: TRBD2; abundance: many; len: 14; j_gene: TRBJ2-7; v_gene: TRBV28; CDR3aa: CASSPERDSGEQYF; CDR3nt: TGTGCCAGCAGTCCCGAGCGGGACTCTGGCGAGCAGTACTTC
d_gene: -; abundance: many; len: 14; j_gene: TRBJ1-1; v_gene: TRBV4-3; CDR3aa: CASSQGSGETEAFF; CDR3nt: TGCGCCAGCAGCCAAGGGTCAGGGGAGACTGAAGCTTTCTTT
d_gene: -; abundance: many; len: 13; j_gene: TRBJ1-1; v_gene: TRBV27; CDR3aa: CASSTTGRTEAFF; CDR3nt: TGTGCCAGCAGCACAACAGGGAGGACTGAAGCTTTCTTT
d_gene: TRBD2; abundance: few; len: 15; j_gene: TRBJ2-1; v_gene: TRBV5-6; CDR3aa: CASSGTSGSLYEQFF; CDR3nt: TGTGCCAGCAGCGGGACTAGCGGGAGCCTGTATGAGCAGTTCTTC
d_gene: TRBD2; abundance: few; len: 16; j_gene: TRBJ2-3; v_gene: TRBV10-2; CDR3aa: CASSESGGRATDTQYF; CDR3nt: TGCGCCAGCAGTGAGTCTGGCGGGAGGGCAACAGATACGCAGTATTTT
d_gene: TRBD1; abundance: many; len: 13; j_gene: TRBJ2-7; v_gene: TRBV3-1; CDR3aa: CASSPDREYEQYF; CDR3nt: TGTGCCAGCAGCCCGGACAGGGAGTACGAGCAGTACTTC
d_gene: -; abundance: few; len: 13; j_gene: TRBJ1-2; v_gene: TRBV9; CDR3aa: CASSSTSNYGYTF; CDR3nt: TGTGCCAGCAGCTCTACCTCTAACTATGGCTACACCTTC
d_gene: TRBD2; abundance: few; len: 16; j_gene: TRBJ2-1; v_gene: TRBV7-3; CDR3aa: CASSSEEGLVIGEQFF; CDR3nt: TGTGCCAGCAGCTCCGAAGAAGGACTAGTAATTGGTGAGCAGTTCTTC
d_gene: -; abundance: few; len: 15; j_gene: TRBJ2-3; v_gene: TRBV9; CDR3aa: CASSARGGITDTQYF; CDR3nt: TGTGCCAGCAGCGCGCGGGGCGGTATCACAGATACGCAGTATTTT
d_gene: TRBD1; abundance: -; len: 19; j_gene: TRBJ2-1; v_gene: TRBV15; CDR3aa: CATSRARGPGTGSYNEQFF; CDR3nt: TGTGCCACCAGCAGAGCGCGGGGACCCGGGACAGGATCCTACAATGAGCAGTTCTTC
d_gene: -; abundance: many; len: 14; j_gene: TRBJ2-5; v_gene: TRBV3-1; CDR3aa: CASSQVKRLETQYF; CDR3nt: TGTGCCAGCAGCCAAGTTAAGCGGTTAGAGACCCAGTACTTC
d_gene: -; abundance: many; len: 16; j_gene: TRBJ1-2; v_gene: TRBV3-1; CDR3aa: CASSHPLKGSIYGYTF; CDR3nt: TGTGCCAGCAGCCACCCGCTGAAGGGGAGCATCTATGGCTACACCTTC
d_gene: TRBD2; abundance: many; len: 14; j_gene: TRBJ2-1; v_gene: TRBV6-2/TRBV6-3; CDR3aa: CASSYTGRSNEQFF; CDR3nt: TGTGCCAGCAGTTACACCGGGAGGTCCAATGAGCAGTTCTTC
d_gene: -; abundance: many; len: 11; j_gene: TRBJ2-3; v_gene: TRBV30; CDR3aa: CAWSVTDTQYF; CDR3nt: TGTGCCTGGAGTGTAACAGATACGCAGTATTTT
d_gene: -; abundance: many; len: 15; j_gene: TRBJ1-5; v_gene: TRBV28; CDR3aa: CASSFRGAANQPQHF; CDR3nt: TGTGCCAGCAGTTTCCGGGGGGCGGCCAATCAGCCCCAGCATTTT
d_gene: -; abundance: once; len: 13; j_gene: TRBJ2-5; v_gene: TRBV5-5; CDR3aa: CASSLSRQEAQYF; CDR3nt: TGTGCCAGCAGCTTGAGCAGACAAGAGGCCCAGTACTTC
d_gene: TRBD2; abundance: few; len: 13; j_gene: TRBJ2-7; v_gene: TRBV12-3/TRBV12-4; CDR3aa: CASRGLEGYEQYF; CDR3nt: TGTGCCAGCAGGGGACTAGAAGGCTACGAGCAGTACTTC
d_gene: TRBD2; abundance: many; len: 15; j_gene: TRBJ2-1; v_gene: TRBV11-2; CDR3aa: CASRWTSGRGNEQFF; CDR3nt: TGTGCCAGCAGGTGGACTAGCGGGAGGGGAAATGAGCAGTTCTTC
d_gene: -; abundance: -; len: 17; j_gene: TRBJ1-3; v_gene: TRBV30; CDR3aa: CAWSNRRRQFSGNTIYF; CDR3nt: TGTGCCTGGAGTAATCGGCGCAGGCAATTCTCTGGAAACACCATATATTTT
d_gene: -; abundance: -; len: 16; j_gene: TRBJ1-6; v_gene: TRBV9; CDR3aa: CASSVAATGNNSPLHF; CDR3nt: TGTGCCAGCAGCGTAGCTGCTACAGGGAATAATTCACCCCTCCACTTT
d_gene: -; abundance: few; len: 14; j_gene: TRBJ1-2; v_gene: TRBV3-1; CDR3aa: CASSQDSWGYGYTF; CDR3nt: TGTGCCAGCAGCCAAGATTCTTGGGGCTATGGCTACACCTTC
d_gene: -; abundance: many; len: 13; j_gene: TRBJ1-2; v_gene: TRBV29-1; CDR3aa: CSVELGQNYGYTF; CDR3nt: TGCAGCGTTGAACTCGGTCAAAACTATGGCTACACCTTC
d_gene: -; abundance: many; len: 12; j_gene: TRBJ2-3; v_gene: TRBV20-1; CDR3aa: CSLERHTDTQYF; CDR3nt: TGCAGTCTTGAGCGGCACACAGATACGCAGTATTTT
d_gene: -; abundance: few; len: 12; j_gene: TRBJ1-1; v_gene: TRBV2; CDR3aa: CASNRVNTEAFF; CDR3nt: TGTGCCAGCAATAGGGTGAACACTGAAGCTTTCTTT
d_gene: TRBD1; abundance: -; len: 16; j_gene: TRBJ2-7; v_gene: TRBV4-1; CDR3aa: CASSQRTRDSSYEKYF; CDR3nt: TGCGCCAGCAGCCAGCGGACCAGGGACAGTTCCTACGAGAAGTACTTC
d_gene: -; abundance: many; len: 13; j_gene: TRBJ2-3; v_gene: TRBV25-1; CDR3aa: CASGRASTDTQYF; CDR3nt: TGTGCCAGCGGCCGGGCTAGCACAGATACGCAGTATTTT
d_gene: -; abundance: -; len: 15; j_gene: TRBJ1-6; v_gene: TRBV5-4; CDR3aa: CASSLDQGSLSPLHF; CDR3nt: TGTGCCAGCAGCTTGGATCAGGGGTCCCTATCACCCCTCCACTTT
d_gene: TRBD1; abundance: few; len: 15; j_gene: TRBJ2-2; v_gene: TRBV20-1; CDR3aa: CSARDRVIPTGELFF; CDR3nt: TGCAGTGCCAGGGACAGGGTCATTCCCACCGGGGAGCTGTTTTTT
d_gene: -; abundance: many; len: 12; j_gene: TRBJ2-7; v_gene: TRBV2; CDR3aa: CASSEGGNEQYF; CDR3nt: TGTGCCAGCAGTGAAGGTGGCAACGAGCAGTACTTC
d_gene: -; abundance: few; len: 15; j_gene: TRBJ2-1; v_gene: TRBV9; CDR3aa: CASTFTGQPYNEQFF; CDR3nt: TGTGCCAGCACCTTTACAGGACAACCCTACAATGAGCAGTTCTTC
d_gene: TRBD2; abundance: few; len: 18; j_gene: TRBJ2-2; v_gene: TRBV5-5; CDR3aa: CASSLSGMTSANTGELFF; CDR3nt: TGTGCCAGCAGCTTGAGTGGGATGACTAGCGCGAACACCGGGGAGCTGTTTTTT
d_gene: -; abundance: -; len: 12; j_gene: TRBJ2-2; v_gene: TRBV15; CDR3aa: CATSMYTGELFF; CDR3nt: TGTGCCACCAGCATGTACACCGGGGAGCTGTTTTTT
d_gene: -; abundance: many; len: 14; j_gene: TRBJ2-7; v_gene: TRBV28; CDR3aa: CASRLRQGGYEQYF; CDR3nt: TGTGCCAGCAGACTGCGACAGGGAGGCTACGAGCAGTACTTC
d_gene: -; abundance: many; len: 15; j_gene: TRBJ2-5; v_gene: TRBV12-3/TRBV12-4; CDR3aa: CASSLAAQRGETQYF; CDR3nt: TGTGCCAGCAGTTTAGCGGCCCAGCGTGGAGAGACCCAGTACTTC
d_gene: -; abundance: -; len: 16; j_gene: TRBJ2-1; v_gene: TRBV12-3/TRBV12-4; CDR3aa: CASSPAPAATYNEQFF; CDR3nt: TGTGCCAGCAGTCCCGCCCCAGCGGCCACCTACAATGAGCAGTTCTTC
d_gene: -; abundance: many; len: 14; j_gene: TRBJ2-5; v_gene: TRBV13; CDR3aa: CASSLGDGEETQYF; CDR3nt: TGTGCCAGCAGCTTAGGGGACGGTGAAGAGACCCAGTACTTC
d_gene: TRBD1; abundance: -; len: 14; j_gene: TRBJ2-7; v_gene: TRBV20-1; CDR3aa: CSARSGQGRAEQYF; CDR3nt: TGCAGTGCTAGATCTGGACAGGGCCGGGCGGAGCAGTACTTC
d_gene: -; abundance: many; len: 15; j_gene: TRBJ2-3; v_gene: TRBV28; CDR3aa: CASSPRWGFTDTQYF; CDR3nt: TGTGCCAGCAGTCCCCGTTGGGGGTTCACAGATACGCAGTATTTT
d_gene: TRBD2; abundance: -; len: 16; j_gene: TRBJ2-1; v_gene: TRBV7-9; CDR3aa: CASSPMTSGNVYEQFF; CDR3nt: TGTGCCAGCAGCCCCATGACTAGCGGGAATGTCTATGAGCAGTTCTTC
d_gene: -; abundance: -; len: 16; j_gene: TRBJ1-5; v_gene: TRBV18; CDR3aa: CASSPREGMGNQPQHF; CDR3nt: TGTGCCAGCTCACCACGCGAGGGGATGGGCAATCAGCCCCAGCATTTT
d_gene: TRBD2; abundance: many; len: 14; j_gene: TRBJ2-5; v_gene: TRBV20-1; CDR3aa: CSARVPGGQETQYF; CDR3nt: TGCAGTGCTAGAGTGCCGGGGGGTCAAGAGACCCAGTACTTC
d_gene: -; abundance: many; len: 14; j_gene: TRBJ1-1; v_gene: TRBV7-9; CDR3aa: CASSLTGRDTEAFF; CDR3nt: TGTGCCAGCAGCTTGACGGGTCGGGACACTGAAGCTTTCTTT
d_gene: TRBD2; abundance: many; len: 16; j_gene: TRBJ2-6; v_gene: TRBV28; CDR3aa: CASTPSGVGGANVLTF; CDR3nt: TGTGCCAGCACCCCTAGCGGGGTGGGCGGGGCCAACGTCCTGACTTTC
d_gene: -; abundance: many; len: 12; j_gene: TRBJ2-5; v_gene: TRBV12-3/TRBV12-4; CDR3aa: CASRGAAETQYF; CDR3nt: TGTGCCAGTCGGGGGGCGGCAGAGACCCAGTACTTC
d_gene: -; abundance: many; len: 16; j_gene: TRBJ2-1; v_gene: TRBV20-1; CDR3aa: CSATGEGGTSYNEQFF; CDR3nt: TGCAGTGCTACGGGGGAAGGGGGAACCTCCTACAATGAGCAGTTCTTC
d_gene: TRBD2; abundance: -; len: 14; j_gene: TRBJ2-1; v_gene: TRBV20-1; CDR3aa: CSARDPAGVNEQFF; CDR3nt: TGCAGTGCTAGAGATCCGGCGGGAGTAAATGAGCAGTTCTTC
d_gene: TRBD1; abundance: many; len: 12; j_gene: TRBJ1-2; v_gene: TRBV5-5; CDR3aa: CASSFGTGVYTF; CDR3nt: TGTGCCAGCAGCTTTGGGACAGGGGTCTACACCTTC
d_gene: -; abundance: few; len: 14; j_gene: TRBJ2-7; v_gene: TRBV9; CDR3aa: CASSVAVGGYEQYF; CDR3nt: TGTGCCAGCAGCGTAGCGGTAGGCGGCTACGAGCAGTACTTC
d_gene: -; abundance: many; len: 14; j_gene: TRBJ2-1; v_gene: TRBV29-1; CDR3aa: CSAGDQNSYNEQFF; CDR3nt: TGCAGCGCAGGAGACCAGAACTCCTACAATGAGCAGTTCTTC
d_gene: TRBD1; abundance: many; len: 14; j_gene: TRBJ2-2; v_gene: TRBV30; CDR3aa: CAWSRTGMVGELFF; CDR3nt: TGTGCCTGGAGTAGGACAGGGATGGTCGGGGAGCTGTTTTTT
d_gene: -; abundance: -; len: 17; j_gene: TRBJ2-2; v_gene: TRBV19; CDR3aa: CASSVLLQGSNTGELFF; CDR3nt: TGTGCCAGTAGTGTCCTTCTACAGGGTTCGAACACCGGGGAGCTGTTTTTT
d_gene: TRBD2; abundance: -; len: 16; j_gene: TRBJ2-7; v_gene: TRBV5-1; CDR3aa: CASSLGTSGSYNEQYF; CDR3nt: TGCGCCAGCAGCTTGGGGACTAGCGGGAGTTACAACGAGCAGTACTTC
d_gene: TRBD1; abundance: many; len: 14; j_gene: TRBJ1-1; v_gene: TRBV28; CDR3aa: CASMLTGAATEAFF; CDR3nt: TGTGCCAGCATGCTGACAGGGGCGGCAACTGAAGCTTTCTTT
d_gene: -; abundance: many; len: 13; j_gene: TRBJ1-2; v_gene: TRBV5-1; CDR3aa: CASSLNRRDGYTF; CDR3nt: TGCGCCAGCAGCTTAAACCGGCGGGATGGCTACACCTTC
d_gene: -; abundance: many; len: 14; j_gene: TRBJ2-3; v_gene: TRBV7-2; CDR3aa: CASSTRTGADTQYF; CDR3nt: TGTGCCAGCAGTACGAGGACTGGAGCAGATACGCAGTATTTT